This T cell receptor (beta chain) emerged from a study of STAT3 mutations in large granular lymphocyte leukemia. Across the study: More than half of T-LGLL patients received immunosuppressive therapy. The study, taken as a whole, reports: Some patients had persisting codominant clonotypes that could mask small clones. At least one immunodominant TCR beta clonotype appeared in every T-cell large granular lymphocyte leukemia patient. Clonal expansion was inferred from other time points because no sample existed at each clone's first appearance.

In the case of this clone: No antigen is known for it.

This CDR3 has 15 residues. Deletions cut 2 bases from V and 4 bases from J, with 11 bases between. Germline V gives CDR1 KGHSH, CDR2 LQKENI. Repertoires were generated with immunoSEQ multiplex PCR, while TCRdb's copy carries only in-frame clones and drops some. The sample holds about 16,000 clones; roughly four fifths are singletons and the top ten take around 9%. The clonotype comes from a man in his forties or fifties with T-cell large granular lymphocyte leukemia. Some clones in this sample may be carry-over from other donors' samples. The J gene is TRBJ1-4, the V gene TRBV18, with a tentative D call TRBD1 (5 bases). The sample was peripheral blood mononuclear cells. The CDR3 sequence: CASSPVLTVNEKLFF. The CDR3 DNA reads TGTGCCAGCTCACCAGTTTTGACAGTTAATGAAAAACTGTTTTTT.